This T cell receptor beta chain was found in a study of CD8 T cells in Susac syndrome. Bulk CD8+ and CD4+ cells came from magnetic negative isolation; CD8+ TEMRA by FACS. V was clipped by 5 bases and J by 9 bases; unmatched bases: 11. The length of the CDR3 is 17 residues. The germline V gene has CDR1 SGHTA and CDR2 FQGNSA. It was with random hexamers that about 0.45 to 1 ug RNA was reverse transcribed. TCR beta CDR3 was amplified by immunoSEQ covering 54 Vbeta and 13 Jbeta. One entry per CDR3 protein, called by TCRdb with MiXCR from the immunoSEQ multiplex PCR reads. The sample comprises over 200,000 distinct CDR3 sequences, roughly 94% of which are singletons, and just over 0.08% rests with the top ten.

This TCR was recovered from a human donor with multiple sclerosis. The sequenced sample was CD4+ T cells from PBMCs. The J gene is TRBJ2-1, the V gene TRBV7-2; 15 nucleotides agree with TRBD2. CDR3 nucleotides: TGTGCCAGCAGCCCTACCTGGACTAGCGGGGGGGCGGGTGAGCAGTTCTTC. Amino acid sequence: CASSPTWTSGGAGEQFF.